This T cell receptor beta chain was sequenced for a study of blood T cells in healthy people across ages (dated by TCRdb to between 2015 and 2016). Regarding the complete study: In model experiments, template switching captured about one uniquely barcoded TCR beta cDNA molecule for every two T cells. Age-related changes in TCR beta repertoire diversity were measured in the study by deep sequencing normalized with unique cDNA molecular identifiers. The donors were divided into four age groups: young (average around 15 years), middle-aged (about 39), aged (under 70) and long-lived (82). Two additional independent replicas of 1 million unique cDNA reads from the same blood draw were analyzed for two donors (one aged 18 to 30 and one aged 80 or older). Study-level results and caveats: Donor CMV infection status was unknown, potentially confounding age-related changes in expanded clonotypes. Total diversity estimates from one million sequenced T cells were considered lower bounds and underestimates. Conclusive comparison of naive and antigen-experienced compartments was prevented by the profiling of bulk unsorted PBMCs. Compared with the aged group, the long-lived group had more naive CD4+ T cells, fewer expanded clones and increased TCR diversity, a pattern suggesting age selection. Observed TCR beta diversity per million T cells fell roughly linearly with age, and a significant reduction was already apparent by age about 43. A strong correlation was found between observed TCR beta diversity and the percentage of naive T cells measured by flow cytometry.

The germline V gene yields MDHEN for CDR1 and SYDVKM for CDR2. Relative to germline, V is 1 base shorter and J is 0 bases shorter, with 16 bases between their ends. The CDR3 runs 19 amino acids, cysteine and phenylalanine included. The retained sequence is limited to the CDR3, 57 bases, with the frame set at the first base. The roughly 39 donors, aged about 6 to 100 years, were systemically healthy Caucasian individuals from Russia. Each donor gave approximately 9.3 milliliters of peripheral blood, collected into EDTA-treated Vacutainer tubes. PBMCs were isolated by Ficoll-Paque density-gradient centrifugation, with at least 6 million obtained per sample. Trizol reagent was used to extract total RNA from PBMCs, with at least 6 micrograms per sample. Naive CD45RAhigh/CD27high T cell percentages were measured by flow cytometry on a PBMC aliquot from every donor. As concerns this clonotype: The antigen this receptor binds is unknown. One base away there is no much larger clone; base qualities are not given.

The library was built by means of 5' RACE. Sequencer: Illumina HiSeq 2500. A second PCR of about 6 to 12 cycles was performed with a sample-barcoded 5' primer and a J-beta primer mix. A unique molecular identifier was introduced onto each TCR beta cDNA molecule by a template-switch 5' adaptor carrying 12 random nucleotides. At least 2.5 million CDR3-containing paired-end reads were obtained from each sample. All of the RNA was converted into first-strand cDNA using the Mint cDNA synthesis kit, with a TRBC-specific oligonucleotide serving as the primer. All cDNA was treated with uracil-DNA glycosylase and then went through a first 18-cycle PCR with the universal primers M1SS and BC2_uni_R. For the original study's pipeline: Each sample was normalized by randomly selecting 1 million high-quality reads, each carrying a distinct molecular identifier. Instead of being binned into consensus sequences, reads that shared molecular identifiers were thrown out. MiTCR, set to a Q25 quality threshold and the strictest error-elimination algorithm, was used for CDR3 identification, clonotype clustering and error correction. A nonparametric unseen species model with Euler transformation was used to estimate a lower bound on total TCR beta diversity. TCRdb reprocessing: public reads trimmed at Q25 with fastp, clones called with MiXCR, in-frame beta chains kept. CDR3 protein duplicates are merged, each entry listing the most common genes and DNA. The V and J calls come from TCRdb's annotation, not from the publication. Here the sample has hundreds of thousands of distinct CDR3 sequences; about 26% occur a single time. The ten largest clonotypes hold 3% of the sample.

The same data also went into a second study, on T cells of mothers and their children. As that second study puts it: Nine systemically healthy Caucasian individuals served as donors, namely three mothers together with their six children. cDNA synthesis consumed the entire amount of extracted RNA, loaded at approximately 1.6 ug RNA in each 15 ul reaction. Sample barcodes and 2-4 random nucleotides were added via the M1S primer in the second PCR. More than 8 million TCR beta CDR3 reads were obtained from each mother, and roughly 3.1 million reads were obtained from each child. Thymic selection shapes the output of TCR recombination in a similar way in related and unrelated pairs, and inherited differences have a minor effect. Related mother-child pairs always showed normalized repertoire overlap that was slightly higher than in unrelated mother-child pairs, though the difference was never significant. With a sensitivity of approximately 100 clones per million clonotypes, no persistent microchimeric T cell clones were detected. Deep NGS was used in the study to compare the TCR beta repertoires of mothers and children and to look for features that separate related mother-child pairs from unrelated individuals. Mothers averaged about 40 +/- 4 years of age and children averaged around 11 +/- 4 years. Libraries were sequenced on Illumina HiSeq 2000 with 100+100 nt paired-end reads after adapter ligation with NEBNext reagents. To prevent cross-contamination, the mother and child libraries were prepared a month apart and were sequenced in separate runs. For each donor, between roughly 450,000 and 2,100,000 distinct TCR beta clonotypes were identified. Naive TCR beta clonotypes were estimated from low-frequency clonotypes matched to each donor's FACS-determined naive share, without sorting.

Sequenced input: blood. The sequence came from a boy younger than 18 in good health. In this chain, TRBV28 is recombined with TRBJ2-6; D gene: possibly TRBD1, on 7 matching bases. The encoded CDR3 is CASSLLGRDSYSGANVLTF. The DNA sequence reads TGTGCCAGCAGTTTATTGGGGCGGGACAGTTACTCTGGGGCCAACGTCCTGACTTTC.